The rows below give T cell receptor beta chains drawn from one sample of a study of T cell responses to AZD1222 COVID-19 vaccine. Method: immunoSEQ multiplex PCR; TCRdb's copy keeps in-frame clones and lacks some. The table has around 160,000 clones, about 91% seen once. The sample here was peripheral blood, taken 28 days after the second AZD1222 dose. The receptors were gathered from an adult who received the AZD1222 COVID-19 vaccine. CDR3s include the opening cysteine and the closing phenylalanine or tryptophan.

v_call: TRBV7-8; j_call: TRBJ1-4; cdr3_aa: CASSFPGTGSEKLFF
v_call: TRBV7-9; j_call: TRBJ2-7; cdr3_aa: CASSGDRGGSYEQYF
v_call: TRBV27; j_call: TRBJ1-1; cdr3_aa: CASSLGRGTANTEAFF
v_call: TRBV27; j_call: TRBJ1-5; cdr3_aa: CASSAGQGGNQPQHF
v_call: TRBV6-2/TRBV6-3; j_call: TRBJ1-1; cdr3_aa: CASSYQRRLNTEAFF
v_call: TRBV7-8; j_call: TRBJ2-7; cdr3_aa: CASSPTEFHEQYF
v_call: TRBV3-1/TRBV3-2; j_call: TRBJ2-5; cdr3_aa: CASSQGRLAGGREETQYF
v_call: TRBV7-2; j_call: TRBJ1-3; cdr3_aa: CASSPGWMAGNTIYF
v_call: TRBV3-1/TRBV3-2; j_call: TRBJ1-1; cdr3_aa: CASSPRLNTEAFF
v_call: TRBV5-4; j_call: TRBJ2-2; cdr3_aa: CASSPRHDGGRNTGELFF
v_call: TRBV27; j_call: TRBJ2-7; cdr3_aa: CASSLERGRTGEYPSYEQYF
v_call: TRBV29-1; j_call: TRBJ1-3; cdr3_aa: CSVVNQGYGNTIYF
v_call: TRBV7-2; j_call: TRBJ1-4; cdr3_aa: CASSNRQGTTLLF
v_call: TRBV19; j_call: TRBJ1-1; cdr3_aa: CASLQAGGITEAFF
v_call: TRBV19; j_call: TRBJ1-2; cdr3_aa: CASSIDLFPNYGYTF
v_call: TRBV6-5; j_call: TRBJ1-3; cdr3_aa: CASSSTGNTIYF
v_call: TRBV28; j_call: TRBJ2-7; cdr3_aa: CASTPISGGINEQYF
v_call: TRBV13; j_call: TRBJ2-1; cdr3_aa: CASSYISGRSHNEQFF
v_call: TRBV29-1; j_call: TRBJ1-2; cdr3_aa: CSVEADRGIGYTF
v_call: TRBV18; j_call: TRBJ1-2; cdr3_aa: CASSPSRDSHGYTF
v_call: TRBV7-9; j_call: TRBJ1-3; cdr3_aa: CASNTDRANSGNTIYF
v_call: TRBV19; j_call: TRBJ1-5; cdr3_aa: CASTPGQGANQPQHF
v_call: TRBV7-2; j_call: TRBJ2-3; cdr3_aa: CASSLGPYGPDTQYF
v_call: TRBV4-1; j_call: TRBJ2-7; cdr3_aa: CASSPGDRGKQYF
v_call: TRBV7-9; j_call: TRBJ2-3; cdr3_aa: CASSLGTGPDTQYF
v_call: TRBV27; j_call: TRBJ2-2; cdr3_aa: CASSFQAGVTGELFF
v_call: TRBV5-6; j_call: TRBJ1-2; cdr3_aa: CASSAWTENYGYTF
v_call: TRBV24-1; j_call: TRBJ2-1; cdr3_aa: CATSTGGAFYNEQFF
v_call: TRBV5-6; j_call: TRBJ2-3; cdr3_aa: CASSFGSGRDQDTQYF
v_call: TRBV30; j_call: TRBJ2-6; cdr3_aa: CAWRQGSSSGANVLTF
v_call: TRBV29-1; j_call: TRBJ2-7; cdr3_aa: CSVMGEVYEQYF
v_call: TRBV12-3/TRBV12-4; j_call: TRBJ1-5; cdr3_aa: CASSLEGSPQHF
v_call: TRBV4-1; j_call: TRBJ1-5; cdr3_aa: CASSIDRIGGNQPQHF
v_call: TRBV3-1/TRBV3-2; j_call: TRBJ2-7; cdr3_aa: CASSQAGQLSSYEQYF
v_call: TRBV6-5; j_call: TRBJ1-5; cdr3_aa: CATLTGIDQPQHF
v_call: TRBV20-1; j_call: TRBJ2-4; cdr3_aa: CSAESKNIQYF
v_call: TRBV19; j_call: TRBJ2-5; cdr3_aa: CASSIAGRTQETQYF
v_call: TRBV28; j_call: TRBJ2-1; cdr3_aa: CASKIGDRAPSNEQFF
v_call: TRBV19; j_call: TRBJ1-5; cdr3_aa: CASSMRDSNQPQHF
v_call: TRBV7-9; j_call: TRBJ1-2; cdr3_aa: CASSPVGVNYGYTF
v_call: TRBV28; j_call: TRBJ2-7; cdr3_aa: CASKGLAGTISYEQYF